The entry that follows covers one T cell receptor (beta chain) sequence. There is no known antigen for this receptor. Base qualities are not recorded, but no much larger clone differs from it by a single base. This sample was taken from a study of T cell repertoires in cytomegalovirus infection (dated by TCRdb to the late 2010s). Turning to the overall study: Donor HLA type was relevant to the analysis, because carriage of CMV infection together with the matching HLA type was indicated by public TCR beta signatures. On the study overall, not on this receptor specifically: The ex vivo response was dominated by HLA-C-restricted CMV-specific TCR beta clonotypes, which also provided the single most frequent clonotype in two of eight donors. Carriers of CMV infection plus the relevant HLA type were discriminated by the cumulative frequency of public TCR beta family members in the study cohort and in an independent roughly 320-donor cohort.

Relative to germline, V is 6 bases shorter and J is 5 bases shorter, with 16 bases between their ends. The germline V gene gives CDR1 as ENHRY and CDR2 as SYGVKD. The CDR3 contains 14 residues, cysteine and phenylalanine counted. Just CDR3 DNA is preserved here, 42 bases in frame from base 1. The sequencing machine was an Illumina HiSeq 1500. TCRdb reprocessed the public reads (quality trimming at Q25 with fastp, clone calling with MiXCR) and kept in-frame beta chains. Rows are unified per CDR3 protein, each entry keeping the most common DNA and genes. In this sample the table shows more than 50,000 distinct CDR3 sequences, about 33% of which occur a single time. The ten largest clones represent around 70% of the sample.

Sequencing was carried out using PBMCs, sequenced either directly or after in vitro stimulation (not recorded which). The receptor was isolated from a human donor in good health (CMV status not recorded). Some clones in this sample may be carry-over from other donors' samples. This receptor chain uses TRBV10-3 and TRBJ1-1; the D gene cannot be resolved reliably. The CDR3 reads as follows: CAIRPEVRGTEAFF. Here is the DNA: TGTGCCATCAGGCCCGAGGTGCGGGGAACTGAAGCTTTCTTT.